This TCR beta chain was recovered during a study of cytomegalovirus exposure and HLA in healthy donors. On this clone itself: Its antigen is unknown.

The PCR contained 60 Vbeta and 13 Jbeta primers. Method: immunoSEQ multiplex PCR; TCRdb's copy keeps in-frame clones and lacks some. This table holds about 150,000 clones, around 83% found once. General study results and limits: Sequencing likely caused a cluster of highly shared sequence variants.

Trimming left V 2 bases short and J 0 bases short, with 8 bases between. Germline V CDR1 and CDR2: MNHNY, SVGAGI (reference sequence). The CDR3 is 15 amino acids. The TCR originated in a woman aged 18 to 35 in good health and CMV-seronegative. The genes are TRBV6-6 and TRBJ1-3; D is ambiguous. The sequencing sample was made of PBMCs. The CDR3 DNA reads as TGTGCCAGCAGTTACGGAACAGACTCTGGAAACACCATATATTTT. This encodes CASSYGTDSGNTIYF.